These 5 T cell receptor beta chains share one sample of origin, sequenced in a study of blood T cell repertoires in COVID-19. Clones were read by immunoSEQ multiplex PCR, and TCRdb kept only the in-frame ones, dropping some. The profile covers 250,000 to 350,000 clones, with approximately 89% appearing a single time and under 15% taken by the ten largest. Input material: peripheral blood. The receptors derive from a woman aged 55-69 years with acute or convalescent COVID-19.

V is TRBV6-4 and J is TRBJ2-2; 7 bases agree with TRBD2. The CDR3 consists of 14 residues. The V and J ends lost 8 bases and 3 bases, in that order; junction bases with no gene match: 6. The germline V gene encodes CDR1 MRHNA and CDR2 SNTAGT. CDR3 nucleotide sequence: TGTGCCAGCCGGATCGCGGGAGACACCGGGGAGCTGTTTTTT. It translates to CASRIAGDTGELFF.

The V and J genes are TRBV6-2 or TRBV6-3 and TRBJ2-7; possibly TRBD1 for D (9 bases). From germline, CDR1 is MNHEY and CDR2 SVGEGT. V dropped 5 bases and J dropped 0 bases, with 23 bases sitting between them. There are 18 residues in the CDR3. The DNA of the CDR3 is TGTGCCAGCAGTCGCGGGACAGGGACTAGAGGGACCTCCTACGAGCAGTACTTC. Amino acid sequence: CASSRGTGTRGTSYEQYF.

The chain has TRBV3-1 (or the pseudogene TRBV3-2) and TRBJ2-1; 12 bases agree with TRBD2. The V gene's germline CDR1 is LGHDT and CDR2 YNNKEL (reference sequence). The CDR3 runs 15 residues. V shed 2 bases and J 7 bases; nucleotides not matched to a gene: 3. The CDR3 region is CASSQLAGGQNEQFF. The CDR3 DNA reads TGTGCCAGCAGCCAACTAGCGGGGGGGCAAAATGAGCAGTTCTTC.

This clone was observed a few times. The chain links TRBV4-3 to TRBJ1-6, with 8 bases matching TRBD1. Trimming cost V 1 base and J 9 bases; bases outside gene matches: 8. The CDR3 is 16 residues long. Per germline, CDR1 LGHNA and CDR2 YSLEER. CDR3 sequence reads: CASSQGVDREGSPLHF. CDR3 nucleotides: TGCGCCAGCAGCCAAGGCGTGGACAGGGAGGGTTCACCCCTCCACTTT.

The chain joins TRBV7-2 to TRBJ1-1, with D perhaps TRBD1 (6 bases). Trimming left V 6 bases short and J 3 bases short, with 17 bases between. Germline V gives CDR1 SGHTA, CDR2 FQGNSA. This CDR3 is 15 amino acids long. In nucleotides, the CDR3 is TGTGCCAGCAGTTTACAACAGGGAAGGTACACTGAAGCTTTCTTT. Translating it yields CASSLQQGRYTEAFF. Complete variable domain (other parts from reference TRBV7-2 and TRBJ1-1): GAGVSQSPSNKVTEKGKDVELRCDPISGHTALYWYRQSLGQGLEFLIYFQGNSAPDKSGLPSDRFSAERTGGSVSTLTIQRTQQEDSAVYLCASSLQQGRYTEAFFGQGTRLTVV.